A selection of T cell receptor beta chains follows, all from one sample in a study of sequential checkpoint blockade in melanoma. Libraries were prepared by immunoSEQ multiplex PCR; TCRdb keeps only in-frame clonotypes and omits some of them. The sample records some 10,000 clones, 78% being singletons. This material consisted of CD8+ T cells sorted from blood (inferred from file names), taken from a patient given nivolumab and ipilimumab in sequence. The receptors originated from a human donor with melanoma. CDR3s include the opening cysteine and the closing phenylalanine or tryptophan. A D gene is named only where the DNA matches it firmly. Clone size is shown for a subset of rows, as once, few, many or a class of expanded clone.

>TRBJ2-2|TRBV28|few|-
CASSFSGRESGELFF
TGTGCCAGCAGTTTTAGTGGAAGGGAGAGCGGGGAGCTGTTTTTT
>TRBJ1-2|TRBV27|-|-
CASSLRGGGDGYTF
TGTGCCAGCAGTTTACGGGGGGGAGGAGACGGCTACACCTTC
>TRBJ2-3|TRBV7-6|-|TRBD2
CASSLETGLAYADTQYF
TGTGCCAGCAGCTTAGAGACGGGACTAGCGTATGCAGATACGCAGTATTTT
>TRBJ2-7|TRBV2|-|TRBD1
CASHFGTGLYEQYF
TGTGCCAGCCACTTCGGGACAGGGCTATACGAGCAGTACTTC
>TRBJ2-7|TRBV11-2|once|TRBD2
CASSLKLAVHEQYF
TGTGCCAGCAGCTTAAAGCTAGCGGTCCACGAGCAGTACTTC
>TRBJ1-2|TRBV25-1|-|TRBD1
CASSGLQGMNYGYTF
TGTGCCAGCAGTGGCTTACAGGGGATGAACTATGGCTACACCTTC
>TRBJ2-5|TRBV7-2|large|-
CASSFPGSRETQYF
TGTGCCAGCAGCTTCCCAGGGTCGCGGGAGACCCAGTACTTC
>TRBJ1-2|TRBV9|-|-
CASSGGYGYGYTF
TGTGCCAGCAGCGGAGGGTACGGCTATGGCTACACCTTC
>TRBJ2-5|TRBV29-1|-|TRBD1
CSVDGTGVLRETQYF
TGCAGCGTTGATGGGACAGGGGTCCTACGAGAGACCCAGTACTTC
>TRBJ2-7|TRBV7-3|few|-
CASSLRTPRSYEQYF
TGTGCCAGCAGCTTGAGGACTCCCCGCTCCTACGAGCAGTACTTC
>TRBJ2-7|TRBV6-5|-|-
CASSGYQGGYYEQYF
TGTGCCAGCAGTGGCTACCAGGGGGGTTACTACGAGCAGTACTTC
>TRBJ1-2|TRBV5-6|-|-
CASSLDDRTSYGYTF
TGTGCCAGCAGCTTGGACGACAGGACCTCGTATGGCTACACCTTC
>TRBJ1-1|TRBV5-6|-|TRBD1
CASRGTGGADEAFF
TGTGCCAGCAGGGGGACAGGGGGCGCGGATGAAGCTTTCTTT
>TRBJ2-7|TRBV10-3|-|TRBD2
CATKGLATSYEQYF
TGTGCCACCAAGGGACTAGCGACCTCCTACGAGCAGTACTTC
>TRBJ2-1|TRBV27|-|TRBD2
CASSSGLHNEQFF
TGTGCCAGCAGTTCGGGACTACACAATGAGCAGTTCTTC
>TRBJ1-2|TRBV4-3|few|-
CASSPRTTGTVYGYTF
TGCGCCAGCAGCCCAAGAACCACCGGGACTGTCTATGGCTACACCTTC
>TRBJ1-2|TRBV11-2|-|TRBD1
CASSLGQSNYGYTF
TGTGCCAGCAGCTTGGGACAGTCTAACTATGGCTACACCTTC
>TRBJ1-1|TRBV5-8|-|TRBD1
CASSLQGVRTEAFF
TGTGCCAGCAGCTTGCAGGGGGTACGCACTGAAGCTTTCTTT
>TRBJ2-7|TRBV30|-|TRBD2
CAWRRTSGRGAYEQYF
TGTGCCTGGAGGAGGACTAGCGGGAGAGGAGCCTACGAGCAGTACTTC
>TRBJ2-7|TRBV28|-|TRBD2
CASSLPATSGRAGGQYF
TGTGCCAGCAGTTTACCAGCCACTAGCGGGAGGGCCGGGGGGCAGTACTTC
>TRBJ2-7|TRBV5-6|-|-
CASSLGAYRTYEQYF
TGTGCCAGCAGCCTAGGGGCGTATCGTACCTACGAGCAGTACTTC
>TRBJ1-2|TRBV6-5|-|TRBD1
CASRFKGQVYGYTF
TGTGCCAGCAGATTTAAAGGACAGGTCTATGGCTACACCTTC
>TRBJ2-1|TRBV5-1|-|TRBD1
CASSKSGTGGYEQFF
TGCGCCAGCAGCAAATCCGGGACAGGGGGCTATGAGCAGTTCTTC
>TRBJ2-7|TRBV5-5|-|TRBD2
CASSWTAGAYEQYF
TGTGCCAGCAGCTGGACTGCGGGAGCCTACGAGCAGTACTTC
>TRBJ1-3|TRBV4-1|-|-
CASSQVLSSGNTIYF
TGCGCCAGCAGCCAAGTTCTAAGCTCTGGAAACACCATATATTTT
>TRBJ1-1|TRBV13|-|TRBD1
CASSLFTGGAVPEAFF
TGTGCCAGCAGCTTATTCACAGGGGGCGCGGTGCCCGAAGCTTTCTTT
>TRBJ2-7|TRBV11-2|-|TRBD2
CASIEGSGGWLGEQYF
TGTGCCAGCATAGAGGGAAGCGGGGGGTGGCTTGGGGAGCAGTACTTC
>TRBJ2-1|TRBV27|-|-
CASSLGEYAYNEQFF
TGTGCCAGCAGTTTAGGGGAGTATGCCTACAATGAGCAGTTCTTC
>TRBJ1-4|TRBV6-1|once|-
CASSEGAGFNEKLFF
TGTGCCAGCAGTGAAGGGGCAGGATTTAATGAAAAACTGTTTTTT
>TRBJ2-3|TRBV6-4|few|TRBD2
CASSEAGGRTDTQYF
TGTGCCAGCAGTGAAGCGGGGGGACGCACAGATACGCAGTATTTT
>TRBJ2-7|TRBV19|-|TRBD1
CASSIGDRRYEQYF
TGTGCCAGTAGTATAGGGGACAGGCGCTACGAGCAGTACTTC
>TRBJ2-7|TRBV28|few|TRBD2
CASSPSGRRYEQYF
TGTGCCAGCAGTCCTAGCGGGAGACGTTACGAGCAGTACTTC
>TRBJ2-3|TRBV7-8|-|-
CASSLNKQLTDTQYF
TGTGCCAGCAGCTTAAATAAACAGCTCACAGATACGCAGTATTTT
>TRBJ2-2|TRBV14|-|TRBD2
CASSLGLAGGHTGELFF
TGTGCCAGCAGCCTCGGACTAGCGGGAGGCCACACCGGGGAGCTGTTTTTT
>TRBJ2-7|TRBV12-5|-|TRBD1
CASGPRQGFAYEQYF
TGTGCTAGTGGTCCAAGACAGGGGTTCGCCTACGAGCAGTACTTC
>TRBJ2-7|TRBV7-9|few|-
CASSGTGASYEQYF
TGTGCCAGCAGCGGAACGGGAGCGTCCTACGAGCAGTACTTC
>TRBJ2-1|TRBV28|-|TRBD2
CASFPRLTSRSSYNEQFF
TGTGCCAGTTTCCCCCGCCTGACTAGCCGGAGCTCCTACAATGAGCAGTTCTTC
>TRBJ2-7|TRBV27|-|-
CASSFRGPYEQYF
TGTGCCAGCAGTTTCAGAGGCCCCTACGAGCAGTACTTC
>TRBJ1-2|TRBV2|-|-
CASRSGVYGYTF
TGTGCCAGCAGGTCAGGGGTCTATGGCTACACCTTC
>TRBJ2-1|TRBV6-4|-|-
CASRLGNEQFF
TGTGCCAGCAGGCTAGGAAATGAGCAGTTCTTC
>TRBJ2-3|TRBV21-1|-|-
CATYRASSTDTQYF
TGTGCCACGTACAGGGCCTCTAGCACAGATACGCAGTATTTT
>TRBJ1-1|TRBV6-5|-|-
CASSSGEHTEAFF
TGTGCCAGCTCTTCAGGGGAGCACACTGAAGCTTTCTTT
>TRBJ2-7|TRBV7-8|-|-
CASSLGASYEQYF
TGTGCCAGCAGCTTAGGCGCGTCCTACGAGCAGTACTTC
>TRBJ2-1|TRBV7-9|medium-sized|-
CASSLTQDGYNEQFF
TGTGCCAGCAGCCTAACACAGGACGGCTACAATGAGCAGTTCTTC
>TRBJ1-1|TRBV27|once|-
CASRTLLRGRDTEAFF
TGTGCCAGCAGAACCCTCCTCAGGGGTAGGGACACTGAAGCTTTCTTT
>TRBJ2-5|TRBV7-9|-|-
CASSLASGETQYF
TGTGCCAGCAGCTTAGCCAGCGGAGAGACCCAGTACTTC
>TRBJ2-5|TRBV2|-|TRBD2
CASRREKGTQYF
TGTGCCAGCAGGCGGGAGAAGGGGACCCAGTACTTC
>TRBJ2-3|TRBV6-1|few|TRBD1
CASSEGGQETDTQYF
TGTGCCAGCAGTGAAGGGGGACAGGAAACAGATACGCAGTATTTT
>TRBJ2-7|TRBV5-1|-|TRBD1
CASSSNRGQIVYEQYF
TGCGCCAGCAGTTCTAACAGGGGGCAGATCGTCTACGAGCAGTACTTC
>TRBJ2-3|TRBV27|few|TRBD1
CASKPGTGGLDTQYF
TGTGCCAGCAAACCCGGGACAGGGGGGCTCGATACGCAGTATTTT
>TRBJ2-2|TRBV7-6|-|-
CASQGGTGELFF
TGTGCCAGCCAAGGGGGCACCGGGGAGCTGTTTTTT
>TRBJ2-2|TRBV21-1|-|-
CASSNSDRGAGELFF
TGTGCCAGCAGCAACAGCGACAGGGGGGCCGGGGAGCTGTTTTTT
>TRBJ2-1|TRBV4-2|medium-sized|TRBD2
CASRPSVAGAYNEQFF
TGTGCCAGCAGACCGTCGGTGGCGGGGGCCTACAATGAGCAGTTCTTC
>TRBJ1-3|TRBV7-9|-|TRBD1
CASSPTGATNTIYF
TGTGCCAGCAGCCCCACAGGGGCCACAAACACCATATATTTT
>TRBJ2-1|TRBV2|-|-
CASRFFGAGDEQFF
TGTGCCAGCAGGTTCTTTGGGGCCGGCGATGAGCAGTTCTTC